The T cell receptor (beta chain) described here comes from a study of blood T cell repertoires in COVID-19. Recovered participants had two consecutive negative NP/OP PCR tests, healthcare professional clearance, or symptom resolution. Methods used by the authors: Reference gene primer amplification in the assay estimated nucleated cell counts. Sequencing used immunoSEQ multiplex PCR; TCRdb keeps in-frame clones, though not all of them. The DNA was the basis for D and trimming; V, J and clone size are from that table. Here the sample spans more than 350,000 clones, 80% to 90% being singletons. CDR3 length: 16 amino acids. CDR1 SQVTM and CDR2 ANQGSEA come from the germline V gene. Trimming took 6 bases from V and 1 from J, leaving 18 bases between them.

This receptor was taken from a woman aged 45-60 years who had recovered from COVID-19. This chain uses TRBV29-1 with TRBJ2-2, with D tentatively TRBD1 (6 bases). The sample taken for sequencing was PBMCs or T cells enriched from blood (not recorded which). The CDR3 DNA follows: TGCAGCGTCGCAACCTCGAGGGGGAGGAACACCGGGGAGCTGTTTTTT. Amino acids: CSVATSRGRNTGELFF.